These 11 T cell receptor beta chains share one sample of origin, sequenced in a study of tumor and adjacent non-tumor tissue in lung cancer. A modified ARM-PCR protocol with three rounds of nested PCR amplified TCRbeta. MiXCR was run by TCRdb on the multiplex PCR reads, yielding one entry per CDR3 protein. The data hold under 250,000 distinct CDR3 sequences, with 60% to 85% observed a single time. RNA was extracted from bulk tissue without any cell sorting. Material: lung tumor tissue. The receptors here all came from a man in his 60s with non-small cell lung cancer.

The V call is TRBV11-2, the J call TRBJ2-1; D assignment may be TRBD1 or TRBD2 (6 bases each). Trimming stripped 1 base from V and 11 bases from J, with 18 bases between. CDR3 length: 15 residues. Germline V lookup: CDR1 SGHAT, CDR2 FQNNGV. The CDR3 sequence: CASSLGVGGGNQQFF. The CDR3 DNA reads TGTGCCAGCAGCTTAGGTGTGGGGGGCGGTAATCAGCAGTTCTTC. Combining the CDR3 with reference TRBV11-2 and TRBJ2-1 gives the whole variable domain EAGVAQSPRYKIIEKRQSVAFWCNPISGHATLYWYQQILGQGPKLLIQFQNNGVVDDSQLPKDRFSAERLKGVDSTLKIQPAKLEDSAVYLCASSLGVGGGNQQFFGPGTRLTVL.

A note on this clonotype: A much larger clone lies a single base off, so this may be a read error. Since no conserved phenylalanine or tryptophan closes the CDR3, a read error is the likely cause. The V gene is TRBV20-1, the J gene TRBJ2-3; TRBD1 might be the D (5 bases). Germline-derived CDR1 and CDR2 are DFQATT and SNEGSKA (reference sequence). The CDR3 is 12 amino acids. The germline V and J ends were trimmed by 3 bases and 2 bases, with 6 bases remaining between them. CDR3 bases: TGCAGTGCTAGGACAGCCACAGATACGCAGTATGTT. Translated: CSARTATDTQYV.

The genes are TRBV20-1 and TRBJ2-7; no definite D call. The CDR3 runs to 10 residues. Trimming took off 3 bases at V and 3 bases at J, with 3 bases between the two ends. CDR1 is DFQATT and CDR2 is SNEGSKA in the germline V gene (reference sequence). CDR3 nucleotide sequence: TGCAGTGCTAGTCACTACGAGCAGTACTTC. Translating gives CSASHYEQYF.

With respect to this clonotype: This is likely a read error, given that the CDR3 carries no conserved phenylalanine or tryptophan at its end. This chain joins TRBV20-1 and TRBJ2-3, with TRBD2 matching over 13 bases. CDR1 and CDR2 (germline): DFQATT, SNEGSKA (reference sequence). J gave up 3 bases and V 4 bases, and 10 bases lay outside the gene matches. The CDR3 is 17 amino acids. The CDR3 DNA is TGCAGTGCTATAGGACTAGCGGGAGTCCCGAGGACAGATACGCAGTATTAT. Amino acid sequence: CSAIGLAGVPRTDTQYY.

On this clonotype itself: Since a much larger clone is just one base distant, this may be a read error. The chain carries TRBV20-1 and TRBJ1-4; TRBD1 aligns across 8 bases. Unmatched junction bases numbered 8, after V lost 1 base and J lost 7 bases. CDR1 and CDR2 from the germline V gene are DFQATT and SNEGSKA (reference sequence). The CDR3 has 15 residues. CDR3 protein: CSARVPDRASEKLFF. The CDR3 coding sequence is TGCAGTGCTAGAGTCCCGGACAGGGCGAGTGAAAAACTGTTTTTT.

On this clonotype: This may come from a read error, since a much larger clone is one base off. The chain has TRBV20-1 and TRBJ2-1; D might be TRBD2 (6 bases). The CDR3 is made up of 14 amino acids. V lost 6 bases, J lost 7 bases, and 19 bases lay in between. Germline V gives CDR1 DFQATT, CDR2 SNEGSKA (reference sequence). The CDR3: CSALNGTSWNEQFF. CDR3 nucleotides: TGCAGTGCGCTAAACGGGACTTCCTGGAATGAGCAGTTCTTC.

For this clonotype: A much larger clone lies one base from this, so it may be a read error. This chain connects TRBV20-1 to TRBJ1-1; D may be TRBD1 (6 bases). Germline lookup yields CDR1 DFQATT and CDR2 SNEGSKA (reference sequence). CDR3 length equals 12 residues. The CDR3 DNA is TGCAGTGCTCCCTCGGACAGCGCTGATGCTTTCTTT. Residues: CSAPSDSADAFF.

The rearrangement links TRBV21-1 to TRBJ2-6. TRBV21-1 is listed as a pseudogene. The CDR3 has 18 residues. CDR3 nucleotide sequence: TGTGCCAGTAGCGTTTGGACGGTCGACAGCTCTGGGGCCAACGTCCTGACTTTC. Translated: CASSVWTVDSSGANVLTF.

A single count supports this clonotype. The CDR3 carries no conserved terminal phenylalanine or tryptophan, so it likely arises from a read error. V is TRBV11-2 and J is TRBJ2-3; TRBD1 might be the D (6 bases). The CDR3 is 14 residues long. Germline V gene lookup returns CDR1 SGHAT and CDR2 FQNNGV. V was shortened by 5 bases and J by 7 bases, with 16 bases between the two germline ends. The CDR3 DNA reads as TGTGCCAGCAGCCACAACAGGGTTCCATATACGCAGTATATT. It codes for CASSHNRVPYTQYI.

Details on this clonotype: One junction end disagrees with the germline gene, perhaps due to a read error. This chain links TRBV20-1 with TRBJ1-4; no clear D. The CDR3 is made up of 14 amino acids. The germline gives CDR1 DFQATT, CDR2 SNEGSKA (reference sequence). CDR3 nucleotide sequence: TGCAATGCTAGAGAGCTCCTATCGCTCGAAAAACTGTTTTTT. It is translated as CNARELLSLEKLFF.

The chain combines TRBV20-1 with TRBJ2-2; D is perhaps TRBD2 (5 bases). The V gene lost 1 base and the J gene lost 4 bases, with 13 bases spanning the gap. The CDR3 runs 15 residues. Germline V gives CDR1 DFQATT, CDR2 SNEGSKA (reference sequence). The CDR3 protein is CSARGARRRTGELFF. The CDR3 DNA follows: TGCAGTGCTAGAGGTGCAAGGAGGCGCACCGGGGAGCTGTTTTTT.